Sequencing of this TCR beta chain was carried out in a study of T cell repertoires in cytomegalovirus infection. V was trimmed by 0 bases and J by 4 bases, leaving 12 bases between them. The V gene's germline CDR1 is SEHNR and CDR2 FQNEAQ (reference sequence). The CDR3 runs to 15 residues. One entry per CDR3 protein results from TCRdb running MiXCR on the reads. Of a few hundred thousand distinct CDR3 sequences listed, around a third are singletons. The table lists this clonotype with a few counts. Its matching antigen is unknown. The TCR was taken from a human donor in good health (CMV status not recorded). Some clones in this sample may be carry-over from other donors' samples. This chain joins TRBV7-9 and TRBJ2-5; D possibly corresponds to TRBD2 (5 bases). Here the sequenced sample was cultured PBMCs, taken from culture after CMV antigen stimulation. The CDR3 DNA reads as TGTGCCAGCAGCTTAGCGGGAGAAGATGGAGAGACCCAGTACTTC. This translates into CASSLAGEDGETQYF.